A selection of T cell receptor beta chains follows, all from one sample in a study of T cell responses to AZD1222 COVID-19 vaccine. The table came from immunoSEQ multiplex PCR; TCRdb's copy has only in-frame clones and leaves some out. The table records over 95,000 clones, roughly 90% of them present only once. The sample was peripheral blood, taken on day 0 of AZD1222 vaccination. The receptors here all came from an adult in good health. CDR3s include the opening cysteine and the closing phenylalanine or tryptophan. A D gene is named only where the DNA matches it firmly. Not all rows give a size; the values are once, few, many and, for expanded clones, a class.

16,TRBV13,.,.,TRBJ2-2,CASSPRQAINTGELFF,TGTGCCAGCAGCCCGCGGCAGGCAATAAACACCGGGGAGCTGTTTTTT
13,TRBV30,.,.,TRBJ1-5,CAWAGGGNQPQHF,TGTGCCTGGGCGGGGGGCGGCAATCAGCCCCAGCATTTT
14,TRBV28,TRBD1,.,TRBJ1-4,CASSRGLGNEKLFF,TGTGCCAGCAGTAGGGGGCTGGGGAATGAAAAACTGTTTTTT
14,TRBV6-5,.,.,TRBJ1-5,CASGPREGIQPQHF,TGTGCCAGCGGACCGCGGGAAGGAATACAGCCCCAGCATTTT
13,TRBV12-3/TRBV12-4,.,.,TRBJ1-5,CASSLDSDQPQHF,TGTGCCAGCAGTTTAGACAGCGACCAGCCCCAGCATTTT
15,TRBV2,TRBD2,.,TRBJ2-3,CASRAGGPSSDTQYF,TGTGCCAGCAGGGCGGGAGGGCCGTCGTCAGATACGCAGTATTTT
15,TRBV4-1,TRBD1,.,TRBJ1-2,CASSQDRGGGYGYTF,TGCGCCAGCAGCCAGGACAGGGGAGGCGGCTATGGCTACACCTTC
14,TRBV5-1,.,.,TRBJ2-1,CASSLGDSQGEQFF,TGCGCCAGCAGCTTAGGGGACTCCCAAGGGGAGCAGTTCTTC
15,TRBV5-1,TRBD1,few,TRBJ1-3,CASSPGQQPSNTIYF,TGCGCCAGCAGCCCGGGACAGCAGCCCTCTAACACCATATATTTT
16,TRBV15,.,.,TRBJ1-2,CATSRVLDTAGYGYTF,TGTGCCACCAGCAGAGTGTTAGATACGGCTGGGTATGGCTACACCTTC
16,TRBV10-3,TRBD1,.,TRBJ2-5,CAISVDKDRAKETQYF,TGTGCCATCAGTGTTGATAAGGACAGGGCAAAAGAGACCCAGTACTTC